Following are 20 T cell receptor beta chains from one sample sequenced in a study of T cells in Graves' hyperthyroidism and ophthalmopathy. Authors of the study amplified TCR beta CDR3 regions from RNA transcripts. Carried out on the TCR CDR3, a first-round RT-PCR used the HTBI primer set. Each CDR3 protein gets one entry after TCRdb re-called the multiplex PCR reads with MiXCR. The sample lists about 210,000 distinct CDR3 sequences; about a sixth were seen once. Sequencing input: blood. These receptors all stem from a man in his forties or fifties with Graves' hyperthyroidism.

There are many counts of this clonotype. This sequence joins TRBV3-1 and TRBJ1-2; D gene uncertain. Germline-derived CDR1 and CDR2 are LGHDT and YNNKEL (reference sequence). This CDR3 contains 12 residues. V was shortened by 4 bases and J by 8 bases, with 11 bases between the two germline ends. CDR3 in DNA: TGTGCCAGCAGCCCTCAAGGGAGGGGCTACACCTTC. Translating it yields CASSPQGRGYTF. Together with reference TRBV3-1 and TRBJ1-2, the CDR3 gives the full variable domain: DTAVSQTPKYLVTQMGNDKSIKCEQNLGHDTMYWYKQDSKKFLKIMFSYNNKELIINETVPNRFSPKSPDKAHLNLHINSLELGDSAVYFCASSPQGRGYTFGSGTRLTVV.

In this sample, this clonotype turned up many times. This chain links TRBV2 with TRBJ2-5; possibly TRBD1 for D (6 bases). From germline, CDR1 is SNHLY and CDR2 FYNNEI. V lost 8 bases and J 4 bases, leaving 14 bases between the germline ends. The CDR3 contains 13 residues. CDR3 region: CASLGGERETQYF. The CDR3 region has the DNA TGTGCCAGCTTAGGGGGAGAACGAGAGACCCAGTACTTC. Using reference TRBV2 and TRBJ2-5 for the parts outside the CDR3, the full variable domain is EPEVTQTPSHQVTQMGQEVILRCVPISNHLYFYWYRQILGQKVEFLVSFYNNEISEKSEIFDDQFSVERPDGSNFTLKIRSTKLEDSAMYFCASLGGERETQYFGPGTRLLVL.

The V gene is TRBV12-3 or TRBV12-4, the J gene TRBJ2-2; the D gene is possibly TRBD2 (7 bases). The CDR3 contains 17 residues. V shed 5 bases and J shed 1 base, with 17 bases lying between them. CDR3 protein: CASSPLRGAKNTGELFF. CDR3 in DNA: TGTGCCAGCAGTCCCCTTCGGGGGGCGAAGAACACCGGGGAGCTGTTTTTT.

This clonotype was picked up many times. This chain links TRBV7-9 with TRBJ2-7; D remains ambiguous. Deletions cut 5 bases from V and 0 bases from J, with 8 bases between. The CDR3 extends over 13 amino acids. Germline CDR1 and CDR2: SEHNR and FQNEAQ (reference sequence). The CDR3 nucleotides read TGTGCCAGCAGCCCCTCGCGCTCCTACGAGCAGTACTTC. This encodes CASSPSRSYEQYF. The whole variable domain, remainder taken from reference TRBV7-9 and TRBJ2-7, is DTGVSQNPRHKITKRGQNVTFRCDPISEHNRLYWYRQTLGQGPEFLTYFQNEAQLEKSRLLSDRFSAERPKGSFSTLEIQRTEQGDSAMYLCASSPSRSYEQYFGPGTRLTVT.

Remarks on this clonotype: This clone may be a read error of a much larger clone one base away. V usage is TRBV20-1 and J usage is TRBJ2-1; 13 nucleotides align to TRBD2. This CDR3 has 15 residues. Trimming at V came to 3 bases and at J to 8 bases, leaving 7 bases not matched to a gene. The germline V gene has CDR1 DFQATT and CDR2 SNEGSKA (reference sequence). CDR3 loop: CSASPLAGGMDEQFF. For the CDR3, the DNA is TGCAGTGCTAGCCCACTAGCGGGAGGGATGGATGAGCAGTTCTTC.

The chain has TRBV7-6 and TRBJ2-2; no firm D call. This CDR3 spans 14 amino acids. Germline-derived CDR1 and CDR2 are SGHVS and FNYEAQ. The V end lost 3 bases, the J end lost 9 bases, and 14 bases lay between the germline ends. CDR3 protein: CASSFAVANRELFF. For the CDR3, the DNA is TGTGCCAGCAGCTTCGCAGTCGCCAACAGGGAGCTGTTTTTT. The full variable domain, in which reference TRBV7-6 and TRBJ2-2 provide the parts outside the CDR3, is GAGVSQSPRYKVTKRGQDVALRCDPISGHVSLYWYRQALGQGPEFLTYFNYEAQQDKSGLPNDRFSAERPEGSISTLTIQRTEQRDSAMYRCASSFAVANRELFFGEGSRLTVL.

The rearrangement links TRBV3-1 to TRBJ1-4, with D unclear. Trimming pared 3 bases from V and 0 bases from J, leaving 8 bases between. The CDR3 contains 15 residues. Germline values: CDR1 LGHDT, CDR2 YNNKEL (reference sequence). CDR3 amino acids: CASSHRSSTNEKLFF. The CDR3 DNA sequence: TGTGCCAGCAGCCACCGGTCCTCAACTAATGAAAAACTGTTTTTT. The whole variable domain, remainder taken from reference TRBV3-1 and TRBJ1-4, is DTAVSQTPKYLVTQMGNDKSIKCEQNLGHDTMYWYKQDSKKFLKIMFSYNNKELIINETVPNRFSPKSPDKAHLNLHINSLELGDSAVYFCASSHRSSTNEKLFFGSGTQLSVL.

There are many counts of this clonotype. The V call is TRBV5-6, the J call TRBJ2-1, with a weak D call TRBD2 (6 bases). The CDR3 is 16 residues long. Germline V lookup: CDR1 SGHDT, CDR2 YYEEEE. Trimming cost V 4 bases and J 0 bases, with 14 bases left between them. The CDR3 protein is CASSGGLADSYNEQFF. For the CDR3, the DNA is TGTGCCAGCAGCGGGGGGTTAGCGGACTCCTACAATGAGCAGTTCTTC.

This clonotype was detected only a few times. This chain links TRBV19 with TRBJ2-1; D unresolved. Germline CDR1 LNHDA, CDR2 SQIVND (reference sequence). The CDR3 sequence is 15 residues long. Trimming removed 2 bases at V and 0 bases at J, with 8 bases between. As DNA, the CDR3 is TGTGCCAGTAGTATAACGCGCGCCTCCTACAATGAGCAGTTCTTC. As protein: CASSITRASYNEQFF. Combining the CDR3 with reference TRBV19 and TRBJ2-1 gives the whole variable domain DGGITQSPKYLFRKEGQNVTLSCEQNLNHDAMYWYRQDPGQGLRLIYYSQIVNDFQKGDIAEGYSVSREKKESFPLTVTSAQKNPTAFYLCASSITRASYNEQFFGPGTRLTVL.

This clonotype was observed many times. This rearrangement joins TRBV27 to TRBJ2-5; TRBD2 matches at 12 bases. The junction had 3 bases not matched to a gene; V was cut back by 3 bases and J by 4 bases. Germline assignment: CDR1 MNHEY and CDR2 SMNVEV (reference sequence). The CDR3 covers 15 residues. CDR3 sequence: CASSLSGLAGETQYF. The CDR3 DNA follows: TGTGCCAGCAGTTTGTCGGGACTAGCGGGAGAGACCCAGTACTTC.

There are a few counts of this clonotype. CDR3: CASRSLAGVGWEQYF. The CDR3 coding sequence is TGTGCCAGCAGGTCACTAGCGGGAGTGGGTTGGGAGCAGTACTTC. The rearrangement links TRBV6-1 to TRBJ2-7; 11 bases match TRBD2. CDR1 is MNHNS and CDR2 is SASEGT in the germline V gene. V lost 6 bases to trimming and J lost 7 bases; unmatched junction nucleotides: 11. This CDR3 comprises 15 residues.

This clonotype was seen a few times. This chain joins TRBV6-2 or TRBV6-3 and TRBJ2-7; 7 positions agree with TRBD1. The V gene end was trimmed by 2 bases and the J gene end by 6 bases; junction bases not matched to a gene: 4. CDR3 length: 13 residues. Germline CDR1 and CDR2: MNHEY and SVGEGT. CDR3 sequence: CASSYKGAVEQYF. CDR3 DNA sequence: TGTGCCAGCAGTTACAAGGGGGCGGTCGAGCAGTACTTC.

The rearrangement uses TRBV6-1 and TRBJ2-1; D is undetermined. This CDR3 has 13 amino acids. Germline CDR1 reads MNHNS; CDR2 reads SASEGT. The V end lost 1 base, the J end lost 4 bases, and 5 bases lay between the germline ends. CDR3 sequence (DNA): TGTGCCAGCAGTGAAGGACTGTACAATGAGCAGTTCTTC. Translated, it gives CASSEGLYNEQFF.

The sample holds many counts of this clonotype. The V and J genes are TRBV10-3 and TRBJ1-1; D possibly corresponds to TRBD1 (5 bases). The V gene's germline CDR1 is ENHRY and CDR2 SYGVKD. The CDR3 sequence is 17 residues long. Trimming removed 3 bases at V and 2 bases at J, with 19 bases between. The CDR3 sequence is CAISDSTFAWDNTEAFF. CDR3 bases: TGTGCCATCAGTGACTCCACATTTGCGTGGGACAACACTGAAGCTTTCTTT.

V is TRBV20-1 and J is TRBJ1-4, with D unclear. Trimming pared 3 bases from V and 1 base from J, leaving 6 bases between. The CDR3 has 13 amino acids. Germline loops: CDR1 DFQATT, CDR2 SNEGSKA (reference sequence). This CDR3 is CSASFLTNEKLFF. CDR3 nucleotide sequence: TGCAGTGCTAGTTTTCTAACTAATGAAAAACTGTTTTTT.

This clonotype was recorded many times. The chain recombines TRBV9 with TRBJ2-5, with D perhaps matching TRBD1 (5 bases). V was clipped by 4 bases and J by 4 bases, with 11 bases between them. Germline V gene data show CDR1 as SGDLS and CDR2 as YYNGEE. The CDR3 consists of 13 residues. The CDR3 spells CASSPGYLETQYF. CDR3 coding DNA: TGTGCCAGCAGCCCAGGGTACCTAGAGACCCAGTACTTC.

This clonotype was detected ten times or more. This chain joins TRBV15 and TRBJ1-6, with D hard to call. Trimming left V 1 base short and J 9 bases short, with 7 bases between. This CDR3 contains 13 residues. CDR1 is LNHNV, CDR2 YYDKDF, per germline (reference sequence). The CDR3 reads CATSRGSFSPLHF. CDR3 coding DNA: TGTGCCACCAGCAGAGGGTCCTTTTCACCCCTCCACTTT.

At least ten counts were recorded for this clonotype. This sequence joins TRBV3-1 and TRBJ1-1; 10 positions agree with TRBD1. V lost 5 bases, J lost 11 bases, and 8 bases stayed unmatched. The V gene's germline CDR1 is LGHDT and CDR2 YNNKEL (reference sequence). This CDR3 spans 13 amino acids. In DNA, the CDR3 is TGTGCCAGCAGCGTCGGGACAGGGGACGTGGCTTTCTTT. Residues: CASSVGTGDVAFF.

Many counts were recorded for this clonotype. The chain carries TRBV11-1 and TRBJ2-1; TRBD2 matches at 10 bases. The CDR3 length is 15 residues. V shed 4 bases and J 7 bases; nucleotides not matched to a gene: 7. CDR1 and CDR2 (germline): SGHAT, FQDESV (reference sequence). CDR3 sequence: CASSSSGRAENEQFF. DNA for the CDR3: TGTGCCAGCAGCTCCAGCGGGAGGGCAGAAAATGAGCAGTTCTTC.

This clonotype was found a few times. This chain uses TRBV29-1 with TRBJ2-1, with 9 bases fitting TRBD1. Germline V gives CDR1 SQVTM, CDR2 ANQGSEA. This CDR3 region has 14 residues. Germline trimming cut 6 bases from V and 4 bases from J; bases unmatched to any gene: 7. The CDR3 here is CSVEGQGLYNEQFF. CDR3 coding DNA: TGCAGCGTGGAGGGACAGGGACTATACAATGAGCAGTTCTTC.